This TCR beta chain was retrieved from a study of Graves' ophthalmopathy and Graves' hyperthyroidism. This CDR3 is built from 10 residues. The germline V and J ends were trimmed by 3 bases and 5 bases, with 1 base remaining between them. Germline CDR1 reads MDHEN; CDR2 reads SYDVKM. The authors amplified TCR beta CDR3 regions, and they did so from RNA transcripts for repertoire sequencing. A first-round RT-PCR used HTBI primers, followed by a second-round multiplex PCR. TCRdb re-analysed the multiplex PCR reads in MiXCR, keeping a single row per CDR3 protein. The table shows hundreds of thousands of distinct CDR3 sequences, with under 25% occurring only once. This clonotype was counted at least ten times. No antigen is known for it. Just one base apart from a much larger clone, this may be a read error. The study's findings and limits: Blood contained most expanded thyroid clonotypes exceeding 0.001 frequency.

This chain uses TRBV28 with TRBJ2-5; D ambiguous. Sequenced sample: peripheral blood. The receptor comes from a woman between 50 and 59 years old with Graves' ophthalmopathy. Here the CDR3 DNA reads TGTGCCAGCAGTTTCGAGACCCAGTACTTC. Its translation is CASSFETQYF.